This T cell receptor (beta chain) was recovered during a study of blood T cell repertoires in COVID-19. Trimming left V 4 bases short and J 4 bases short, with 20 bases between. From germline, CDR1 is SGHKS and CDR2 YYEKEE (reference sequence). The CDR3 has 17 amino acids. TCRdb's table, derived via immunoSEQ multiplex PCR, lists solely in-frame clones and lacks some. The sample shows fewer than 40,000 clones, 80% to 90% of them seen only once. Specimen: peripheral blood. V gene TRBV5-5 combines with J gene TRBJ2-2; tentative D call: TRBD1 (6 bases). The sequence was collected from a man aged 55 to 69 with active COVID-19. The CDR3 bases are TGTGCCAGCAGCCTGAGAGCTGACACAGGGAGCACCGGGGAGCTGTTTTTT. Protein sequence: CASSLRADTGSTGELFF.